These 32 T cell receptor beta chains originate from one sample sequenced in a study of response to subunit inactivated influenza vaccine. One entry per CDR3 protein results from TCRdb running MiXCR on the RT-PCR reads. The sample has about 800,000 distinct CDR3 sequences; 20% to 25% are singletons. Material: PBMCs from blood, obtained less than 6 days after vaccination. The receptors here all came from a man between 45 and 60 years old who received an inactivated influenza vaccine.

This clonotype was seen only a few times. This chain uses TRBV7-2 with TRBJ2-5; 14 bases match TRBD2. Looked up from germline, CDR1 is SGHTA and CDR2 is FQGNSA. Losses at the gene ends were 3 bases for V and 4 bases for J; bases not matched to a gene: 4. The CDR3 contains 16 residues. The CDR3 reads CASSFPGLAGGETQYF. The CDR3 DNA reads as TGTGCCAGCAGCTTCCCCGGACTAGCGGGAGGAGAGACCCAGTACTTC.

This clonotype turned up a few times. The chain links TRBV11-2 to TRBJ2-5; possible D gene TRBD1, 9 bases. This CDR3 has 15 residues. Per germline, CDR1 SGHAT and CDR2 FQNNGV. Trimming removed 5 bases from V and 5 bases from J, with 18 bases in between. In nucleotides, the CDR3 is TGTGCCAGCAGCCCGGACAGGGGACTAGTGGAGACCCAGTACTTC. This codes for CASSPDRGLVETQYF.

This clonotype was seen a handful of times. The chain joins TRBV11-2 to TRBJ1-4, with a possible D match to TRBD1 (6 bases). The V gene lost 4 bases and the J gene lost 6 bases, with 18 bases spanning the gap. The CDR3 covers 16 residues. Germline values: CDR1 SGHAT, CDR2 FQNNGV. CDR3 sequence: CASSSRDTLGDEKLFF. The CDR3 coding sequence is TGTGCCAGCAGCTCACGGGACACCTTGGGCGATGAAAAACTGTTTTTT. Together with reference TRBV11-2 and TRBJ1-4, the CDR3 gives the full variable domain: EAGVAQSPRYKIIEKRQSVAFWCNPISGHATLYWYQQILGQGPKLLIQFQNNGVVDDSQLPKDRFSAERLKGVDSTLKIQPAKLEDSAVYLCASSSRDTLGDEKLFFGSGTQLSVL.

In this sample, this clonotype turned up a few times. V usage is TRBV27 and J usage is TRBJ1-5, with 9 bases that match TRBD1. The germline V gene has CDR1 MNHEY and CDR2 SMNVEV (reference sequence). The junction had 4 bases not matched to a gene; V was cut back by 8 bases and J by 2 bases. The CDR3 length is 14 residues. The CDR3 loop reads CASGRTGGNQPQHF. The CDR3 nucleotides are TGTGCCAGCGGAAGGACAGGGGGCAATCAGCCCCAGCATTTT.

This chain links TRBV12-3 or TRBV12-4 with TRBJ2-2, with D hard to call. The CDR3 sequence is 14 residues long. The V and J ends lost 3 bases and 8 bases respectively, with 13 bases between them. The CDR3 coding sequence is TGTGCCAGCAGTTTTATGGCAGGCACAGGGGAGCTGTTTTTT. It codes for CASSFMAGTGELFF.

The chain combines TRBV6-5 with TRBJ2-2; D is uncertain. The CDR3 runs 17 residues. From germline, CDR1 is MNHEY and CDR2 SVGAGI. With 0 bases removed from V and 3 bases from J, the gap between germline ends came to 14 bases. The CDR3 DNA reads as TGTGCCAGCAGTTACTCAGCCGTGGGCAGCTACACCGGGGAGCTGTTTTTT. As protein: CASSYSAVGSYTGELFF.

This clonotype was counted at least ten times. This chain connects TRBV29-1 to TRBJ2-5; D is possibly TRBD1 (6 bases). Germline V gene lookup returns CDR1 SQVTM and CDR2 ANQGSEA. Deletions cut 3 bases from V and 2 bases from J, with 7 bases between. The CDR3 totals 12 residues. CDR3 region: CSVDQGQETQYF. The CDR3 DNA reads TGCAGCGTTGATCAGGGGCAAGAGACCCAGTACTTC.

The V call is TRBV3-1, the J call TRBJ2-1, with D tentatively TRBD1 (6 bases). Germline V gene sequence: CDR1 LGHDT, CDR2 YNNKEL (reference sequence). This CDR3 spans 14 amino acids. V gave up 1 base and J gave up 10 bases, with 14 bases separating them. Written as DNA, the CDR3 is TGTGCCAGCAGCCAAGTTTCAGGGGTGGGGGAGCAGTTCTTC. It is translated as CASSQVSGVGEQFF.

The V gene is TRBV29-1, the J gene TRBJ2-1; tentative D call: TRBD2 (5 bases). From germline, CDR1 is SQVTM and CDR2 ANQGSEA. CDR3 size: 13 residues. V lost 7 bases to trimming and J lost 4 bases, with 14 bases between them. CDR3 region: CSAVTRTYNEQFF. CDR3 DNA: TGCAGCGCCGTGACCAGGACTTACAATGAGCAGTTCTTC.

There are a few counts of this clonotype. This rearrangement joins TRBV9 to TRBJ1-4; maybe TRBD1 (6 bases). Germline CDR1 and CDR2: SGDLS and YYNGEE. The CDR3 contains 16 residues. V lost 2 bases, J lost 3 bases, and 14 bases lay in between. Here the CDR3 DNA reads TGTGCCAGCAGCGTTGCACCTACAGGGTCTAATGAAAAACTGTTTTTT. Amino acids: CASSVAPTGSNEKLFF.

V gene TRBV24-1 combines with J gene TRBJ1-4; 7 nucleotides agree with TRBD1. This CDR3 contains 15 residues. The V gene end was trimmed by 3 bases and the J gene end by 4 bases; junction bases not matched to a gene: 4. Germline V gene sequence: CDR1 KGHDR, CDR2 SFDVKD. CDR3 DNA sequence: TGTGCCACCAGTGATAACAGGGGAAGTAATGAAAAACTGTTTTTT. Translation: CATSDNRGSNEKLFF.

In this sample, this clonotype turned up a few times. CDR3 loop: CASSLGGGSGSTDTQYF. The CDR3 DNA sequence: TGCGCCAGCAGCCTAGGAGGGGGTAGCGGAAGCACAGATACGCAGTATTTT. This chain connects TRBV4-1 to TRBJ2-3; D is perhaps TRBD1 or TRBD2 (6 bases each). Germline V CDR1 and CDR2: MGHRA, YSYEKL. The CDR3 length is 17 residues. The V end lost 4 bases, the J end lost 0 bases, and 17 bases lay between the germline ends.

This chain links TRBV7-2 with TRBJ2-2; D unclear. Germline V lookup: CDR1 SGHTA, CDR2 FQGNSA. Trimming pared 0 bases from V and 9 bases from J, leaving 8 bases between. The CDR3 runs to 13 residues. CDR3 amino acids: CASSLAQVRELFF. The CDR3 DNA is TGTGCCAGCAGCTTAGCCCAGGTGCGGGAGCTGTTTTTT.

This clonotype was seen more than once but under ten times. The rearrangement joins TRBV6-5 to TRBJ2-1; 9 positions agree with TRBD2. CDR1 is MNHEY and CDR2 is SVGAGI in the germline V gene. The V segment lost 0 bases and the J segment 5 bases; nucleotides outside the gene matches: 14. The CDR3 totals 19 residues. The CDR3 loop is CASSYSILGASGIDNEQFF. Here the CDR3 DNA reads TGTGCCAGCAGTTACTCGATCTTGGGGGCTAGCGGGATTGACAATGAGCAGTTCTTC.

This clonotype has only a few counts. The chain is built from TRBV18 and TRBJ2-7; 9 positions agree with TRBD2. Germline lookup yields CDR1 KGHSH and CDR2 LQKENI. The CDR3 runs 11 residues. This CDR3 reads CASGSFYEQYF. The DNA for the CDR3 is TGTGCTAGCGGGAGTTTCTACGAGCAGTACTTC.

The chain combines TRBV20-1 with TRBJ2-7; 8 bases agree with TRBD1. Germline V gene sequence: CDR1 DFQATT, CDR2 SNEGSKA (reference sequence). The CDR3 length is 13 residues. Trimming removed 6 bases from V and 4 bases from J; junction bases left unmatched: 8. In DNA, the CDR3 is TGCAGTGCGCCTCGGACAGGGAAGTACGAGCAGTACTTC. Residues: CSAPRTGKYEQYF.

This chain joins TRBV20-1 and TRBJ1-5, with D possibly being TRBD1 (6 bases). This CDR3 has 14 residues. The germline gives CDR1 DFQATT, CDR2 SNEGSKA (reference sequence). Deletions cut 0 bases from V and 6 bases from J, with 12 bases between. Here the CDR3 reads CSARDGQGSQPQHF. The CDR3, as DNA: TGCAGTGCTAGAGATGGGCAGGGGAGTCAGCCCCAGCATTTT.

J is TRBJ2-3 and V is TRBV27, with 8 bases fitting TRBD2. V shed 4 bases, J shed 0 bases, and the junction held 12 bases outside the gene matches. This CDR3 has 18 amino acids. Germline V lookup: CDR1 MNHEY, CDR2 SMNVEV (reference sequence). CDR3 region: CASSSYSGLGGSTDTQYF. In nucleotides, the CDR3 is TGTGCCAGCAGTTCCTACTCGGGACTAGGGGGAAGCACAGATACGCAGTATTTT.

The chain has TRBV20-1 and TRBJ2-1; 7 nucleotides match TRBD1. Germline lookup yields CDR1 DFQATT and CDR2 SNEGSKA (reference sequence). The junction had 2 bases not matched to a gene; V was cut back by 4 bases and J by 5 bases. This CDR3 has 12 amino acids. CDR3 sequence (DNA): TGCAGTGCTAAGGGACAGCACAATGAGCAGTTCTTC. It encodes CSAKGQHNEQFF.

The CDR3 nucleotides are TGTGCCAGCAAGGTCCTAGCGGGACCTCCGGGGGATACGCAGTATTTT. Its translation: CASKVLAGPPGDTQYF. The V and J genes are TRBV6-2 or TRBV6-3 and TRBJ2-3; 9 nucleotides match TRBD2. The length of the CDR3 is 16 residues. V was pared by 7 bases and J by 6 bases, with 14 bases of the junction left unmatched. Germline V gene data show CDR1 as MNHEY and CDR2 as SVGEGT.

This chain links TRBV5-1 with TRBJ2-7, with a weak D call TRBD1 (7 bases). The CDR3 is made up of 14 amino acids. The germline gives CDR1 SGHRS, CDR2 YFSETQ. V gave up 4 bases and J gave up 0 bases, with 11 bases separating them. The CDR3 is CASSPGDSSYEQYF. In nucleotides, the CDR3 is TGCGCCAGCAGCCCGGGGGACAGCTCCTACGAGCAGTACTTC.

This clonotype was recorded at least ten times. The gene calls are TRBV5-1 and TRBJ2-7; D gene uncertain. Germline V CDR1 and CDR2: SGHRS, YFSETQ. The CDR3 is 14 amino acids. Trimming took off 0 bases at V and 0 bases at J, with 7 bases between the two ends. The DNA of the CDR3 is TGCGCCAGCAGCTTGGGCTTTGGCTCCTACGAGCAGTACTTC. Residues: CASSLGFGSYEQYF.

The rearrangement joins TRBV6-1 to TRBJ2-7, with TRBD2 matching 7 bases. The CDR3 spans 17 residues. The ends lost 6 bases at V and 2 bases at J; junction bases unmatched: 16. CDR1 and CDR2 (germline): MNHNS, SASEGT. The CDR3 loop reads CASSRHLTGTIAYEQYF. Here the CDR3 DNA reads TGTGCCAGCAGCCGGCACCTGACCGGGACTATTGCCTACGAGCAGTACTTC.

This clonotype occurred a few times. The rearrangement joins TRBV9 to TRBJ1-6, with 10 bases that match TRBD1. V gave up 4 bases and J gave up 6 bases; unmatched junction bases: 4. This CDR3 spans 15 amino acids. Germline-derived CDR1 and CDR2 are SGDLS and YYNGEE. The CDR3 DNA is TGTGCCAGCAGCCTTGGGACAGGGGTTAATTCACCCCTCCACTTT. This gives the protein CASSLGTGVNSPLHF.

The table lists this clonotype with many counts. A read error may account for a junction end that differs from germline. This rearrangement joins TRBV5-1 to TRBJ2-1; D is tentatively TRBD1 or TRBD2 (5 bases each). This CDR3 is built from 15 residues. The V gene's germline CDR1 is SGHRS and CDR2 YFSETQ. CDR3 nucleotide sequence: TGTGCCAGCAGCGGTGGGACGTCATCCTACAATGAGCAGTTCTTC. Encoded protein: CASSGGTSSYNEQFF.

This clonotype has just a few counts. The genes are TRBV6-2 or TRBV6-3 and TRBJ2-5, with TRBD1 matching 8 bases. This CDR3 region has 17 residues. J gave up 4 bases and V 6 bases, and 16 bases lay outside the gene matches. CDR1 is MNHEY, CDR2 SVGEGT, per germline. CDR3 coding DNA: TGTGCCAGCAGGCGCCGGACAGGGAACCCCCTCGGAGAGACCCAGTACTTC. It codes for CASRRRTGNPLGETQYF.

The chain couples TRBV20-1 to TRBJ2-1; 13 nucleotides match TRBD2. The CDR3 is made up of 14 amino acids. The V gene's germline CDR1 is DFQATT and CDR2 SNEGSKA (reference sequence). V dropped 5 bases and J dropped 11; count of bases not matched to a gene: 9. CDR3 coding DNA: TGCAGTGCTCCCCGACTAGCGGGGGGTAATCAGCAGTTCTTC. Amino acid sequence: CSAPRLAGGNQQFF.

This chain uses TRBV4-3 with TRBJ2-1, with a tentative D call TRBD2 (5 bases). This CDR3 comprises 13 residues. Germline V lookup: CDR1 LGHNA, CDR2 YSLEER. Trimming pared 0 bases from V and 10 bases from J, leaving 10 bases between. CDR3 protein: CASSQDVGKEQFF. The CDR3 DNA is TGCGCCAGCAGCCAAGACGTCGGGAAGGAGCAGTTCTTC.

This clonotype showed up just a few times. The chain combines TRBV20-1 with TRBJ2-7; the match to TRBD1 covers 12 bases. The V gene end was trimmed by 1 base and the J gene end by 6 bases; junction bases not matched to a gene: 4. The length of the CDR3 is 14 residues. Per the germline V gene, CDR1 is DFQATT and CDR2 is SNEGSKA (reference sequence). Written as DNA, the CDR3 is TGCAGTGCTAGAGCGGGACAGGGGGCCGGCGAGCAGTACTTC. Translating gives CSARAGQGAGEQYF.

This clonotype was recorded at least ten times. As DNA, the CDR3 is TGTGCCAGCAGCCGGACAACTGGGGCCAACGTCCTGACTTTC. Its translation is CASSRTTGANVLTF. The chain carries TRBV5-5 and TRBJ2-6; maybe TRBD1 (5 bases). Per the germline V gene, CDR1 is SGHKS and CDR2 is YYEKEE (reference sequence). The CDR3 runs 14 residues. The germline V and J ends were trimmed by 4 bases and 2 bases, with 7 bases remaining between them.

The V and J genes are TRBV3-1 and TRBJ2-7; tentative D call: TRBD2 (5 bases). The V gene lost 4 bases and the J gene lost 2 bases, with 15 bases spanning the gap. The length of the CDR3 is 15 residues. Germline-derived CDR1 and CDR2 are LGHDT and YNNKEL (reference sequence). The CDR3 spells CASSPLSGSTYEQYF. The CDR3 DNA follows: TGTGCCAGCAGCCCACTCAGCGGCTCCACCTACGAGCAGTACTTC.

The J gene is TRBJ2-1, the V gene TRBV12-3 or TRBV12-4, with D hard to call. The CDR3 spans 11 residues. Trimming cost V 5 bases and J 9 bases, with 8 bases left between them. The CDR3 protein is CASSRTFEQFF. The CDR3 DNA is TGTGCCAGCAGTCGGACCTTTGAGCAGTTCTTC.